This TCR beta chain was found in a study of shared clonotypes between healthy human individuals. Overall study findings and caveats: Larger richness was generally estimated for naive than memory subsets.

For this clone: Its antigen is unknown.

How the authors handled the data: In the immunoSEQ data, sequences were junction-only and lacked quality scores, so filtering differed. Sequencing was performed with immunoSEQ multiplex PCR; in TCRdb, only in-frame clones are kept and a portion is missing. The DNA was the basis for D and trimming; V, J and clone size are from that table. Among about 2 million clones listed, about 95% were seen once. The CDR3 extends over 16 amino acids. Trimming took 2 bases from V and 0 from J, leaving 10 bases between them. Germline V gene sequence: CDR1 SNHLY, CDR2 FYNNEI. In the naive CD8 group, cells lacked CD45RO and were positively selected for CCR7, so terminally differentiated effector memory CD45RA+ cells were left out.

The sequenced sample consisted of naive CD8+ T cells sorted from blood. The chain employs TRBV2 and TRBJ2-2; unclear D gene. The clonotype was recovered from a man aged 18 to 29 in good health. The CDR3 nucleotides read TGTGCCAGCAGTGAACACTGGAAAGCGAACACCGGGGAGCTGTTTTTT. This encodes CASSEHWKANTGELFF.